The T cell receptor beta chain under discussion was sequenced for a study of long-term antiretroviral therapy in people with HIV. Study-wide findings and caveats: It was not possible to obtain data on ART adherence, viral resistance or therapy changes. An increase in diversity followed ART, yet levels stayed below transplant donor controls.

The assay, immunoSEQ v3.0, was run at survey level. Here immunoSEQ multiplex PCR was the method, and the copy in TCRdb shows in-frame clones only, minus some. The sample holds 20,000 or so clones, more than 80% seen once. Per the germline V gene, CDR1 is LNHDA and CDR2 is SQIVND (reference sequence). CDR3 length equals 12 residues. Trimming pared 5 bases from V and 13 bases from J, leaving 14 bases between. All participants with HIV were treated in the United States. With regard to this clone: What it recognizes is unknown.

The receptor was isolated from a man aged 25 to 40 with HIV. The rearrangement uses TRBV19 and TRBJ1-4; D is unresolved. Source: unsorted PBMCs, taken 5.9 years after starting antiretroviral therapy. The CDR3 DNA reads TGTGCCAGTAGTTTGGCGGGAGCAGGACTGTTTTTT. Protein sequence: CASSLAGAGLFF.